The source of this T cell receptor beta chain is a study of blood T cell repertoires in COVID-19. Across the study: The United States, Italy and Spain were the sources of the acute and convalescent COVID-19 samples. T cells, B-cell-depleted T cells, or PBMCs provided the cDNA or gDNA that served as material.

The CDR3 extends over 14 amino acids. Trimming cost V 5 bases and J 8 bases, with 15 bases left between them. Germline V gene data show CDR1 as SEHNR and CDR2 as FQNEAQ (reference sequence). How the authors handled the data: Amplification from reference gene primers served as the basis for estimated nucleated cell counts. The protocol was immunoSEQ multiplex PCR, while the TCRdb copy is restricted to in-frame clones and leaves out a portion. That table furnishes V, J and clone size, whereas the DNA furnished D and trimming. The repertoire holds around 110,000 clones, roughly four fifths seen once, with 6.5% to 10% in the top ten.

The TCR was taken from a man between 70 and 80 years old with acute or convalescent COVID-19. The gene calls are TRBV7-9 and TRBJ1-4; D gene uncertain. Sample: peripheral blood. The CDR3 bases are TGTGCCAGCAGCCGGGATCCCGGCGGGGAAAAACTGTTTTTT. As protein: CASSRDPGGEKLFF.